This TCR beta chain stems from a study of blood T cells in healthy people across ages. The study drew donors from healthy Caucasian individuals in Russia aged 6 to 90. This clonotype showed up many times. Alongside a J-beta primer mix, a sample-barcoded 5' primer served in a second PCR lasting about 7 to 12 cycles. A 12-random-nucleotide template-switch adaptor tagged each cDNA molecule. TCRdb redid the calling of the 5' RACE reads with MiXCR, one entry per CDR3 protein. The sample yields approximately 810,000 distinct CDR3 sequences, around 30% seen once. Sample: blood. This receptor was taken from a woman of 80 years or more in good health.

CDR3 nucleotide sequence: TGTGCCAGCAGCTCCCCAACTAGCGGGGAAAAGTTCTTC. Translating it yields CASSSPTSGEKFF. This sequence joins TRBV5-4 and TRBJ2-1; 10 bases map to TRBD2. Per germline, CDR1 SGHNT and CDR2 YYREEE (reference sequence). The V gene end was trimmed by 3 bases and the J gene end by 14 bases; junction bases not matched to a gene: 8. CDR3 length equals 13 residues.